The clone carrying this T cell receptor (beta chain) was observed once. This sample is part of a study of blood T cell repertoires in COVID-19. This CDR3 spans 15 amino acids. CDR1 is LNHDA and CDR2 is SQIVND in the germline V gene (reference sequence). The V gene lost 4 bases and the J gene lost 6 bases, with 18 bases spanning the gap. Assay: immunoSEQ multiplex PCR; the TCRdb copy retains only in-frame clones and omits some. The sample lists about 160,000 clones, approximately 88% occurring once. The genes are TRBV19 and TRBJ1-2; D ambiguous. The sample was peripheral blood. This receptor was taken from a man aged 65-85 years with acute or convalescent COVID-19. The CDR3 reads CASSTTNRGWNGYTF. The CDR3 nucleotides read TGTGCCAGTAGTACCACTAATAGAGGGTGGAATGGCTACACCTTC.